These 2 T cell receptor beta chains originate from one sample sequenced in a study of spatial heterogeneity in lung cancer. The time point here: blood at routine non-recurrence follow-up after resection. Unsorted whole RNA of tumor, nontumor lung or frozen PBMC was sequenced. From the 5' RACE reads, TCRdb called clonotypes with MiXCR, one entry per CDR3 protein. The profile shows some 54,000 distinct CDR3 sequences, roughly 7% of them singletons. The sequences come from PBMCs, collected at follow-up. Receptors were obtained from a female donor with early-stage non-small cell lung cancer.

This clonotype occurred a few times. This chain links TRBV19 with TRBJ2-7; 9 bases are a match to TRBD1. This CDR3 comprises 15 residues. CDR1 and CDR2 (germline): LNHDA, SQIVND (reference sequence). V shed 3 bases and J 5 bases; nucleotides not matched to a gene: 8. Here the CDR3 reads CASSIGQGQVHEQYF. DNA of the CDR3: TGTGCCAGTAGTATTGGACAGGGGCAAGTCCACGAGCAGTACTTC.

This clonotype was seen many times. The gene calls are TRBV7-8 and TRBJ2-1; 9 bases align to TRBD1. V lost 3 bases, J lost 8 bases, and 8 bases stayed unmatched. The CDR3 totals 15 residues. Looked up from germline, CDR1 is SGHVS and CDR2 is FQNEAQ. This chain's CDR3 is CASSFGTGGWDEQFF. The CDR3 coding sequence is TGTGCCAGCAGCTTTGGAACAGGGGGCTGGGATGAGCAGTTCTTC.